This T cell receptor (beta chain) is drawn from a study of blood T cell repertoires in COVID-19 (TCRdb year 2020). Context from the whole study: The collaborator samples originated in the United States, Italy and Spain and spanned the acute and convalescent phases of COVID-19. The material from the prospective study consisted of cDNA or gDNA derived from T cells, B-cell-depleted T cells, or PBMCs. Subjects who had been exposed to COVID-19, were actively infected with it, or had recovered from it provided the deeply sampled blood TCRbeta repertoires that made up the dataset. The repertoires were released in a freely available public database intended as a resource for research on the immune response to SARS-CoV-2. The samples were drawn from two sources: the first 160 participants of the ongoing ImmuneRACE study, and 1,000 to 1,500 subjects contributed by 6 global collaborators. A de-identified subject ID, COVID-19 status, age in years and sex were almost always included in the sample metadata. Where HLA class I and class II types were available, the types were taken from metadata supplied by the sample provider, not from assay-based typing.

Study-wide findings and limitations: The amount of clinical and demographic metadata varied by source and participant and was provided uncurated.

The trim is 0 bases for V and 2 bases for J, with a gap of 5 bases between the germline ends. The germline V gene provides CDR1 SGHRS and CDR2 YFSETQ. Taken from cysteine to phenylalanine, the CDR3 has 13 residues. Only CDR3 DNA remains: 39 bases, in frame from the first base. TCRbeta CDR3 regions were amplified from genomic DNA using the immunoSEQ Assay, a bias-controlled multiplex PCR. Under the source paper's analysis protocol: The number of nucleated cells in each sample was estimated from the amplification of reference gene primers within the assay. Sequence reads were collapsed and filtered to measure the absolute abundance of every unique TCRbeta CDR3 rearrangement. For each sample, productive Simpson clonality was calculated by taking the square root of Simpson's diversity index across productive rearrangements. This immuneACCESS table, as held by TCRdb, lists in-frame sequences with V and J called but not all clones. Of the missing ones, under half trace to an unresolved V gene in checked studies; the others have no known cause. V and J calls and clone size come straight from that table; D and trimming were deduced from the DNA. The sample includes 150,000 to 200,000 clones, with 90% observed a single time. In total, the top ten clones hold roughly a sixth of the sample.

On this clone itself: The target of this receptor is not known. No base quality values were provided; no much bigger clone lies one nucleotide off.

Whole blood was collected in K2EDTA tubes by collaborating institutions according to the institutions' own protocols. For TCRbeta analysis, collaborator samples were shipped as frozen whole blood, as isolated PBMCs, or as DNA extracted from either sample type. Sequencing was done on a sample of peripheral blood. The receptor was derived from a man aged 55-75 years with active or convalescent COVID-19. The rearrangement combines TRBV5-1 with TRBJ1-1; the D gene remains uncertain. The CDR3 protein is CASSLAENTEAFF. The DNA sequence reads TGCGCCAGCAGCTTGGCAGAAAACACTGAAGCTTTCTTT.